Listed here are 21 T cell receptor beta chains from one sample, sequenced in a study of blood T cell repertoires in COVID-19. Repertoires were generated with immunoSEQ multiplex PCR, while TCRdb's copy carries only in-frame clones and drops some. The sample records tens of thousands of clones, around 82% being singletons. Sequencing used peripheral blood. These receptors were taken from a woman aged 60 to 75 with acute or convalescent COVID-19.

This chain joins TRBV5-1 and TRBJ1-3, with TRBD1 identical over 10 bases. Looked up from germline, CDR1 is SGHRS and CDR2 is YFSETQ. Trimming removed 3 bases from V and 1 base from J; junction bases left unmatched: 4. This CDR3 has 16 residues. Written as DNA, the CDR3 is TGCGCCAGCAGCTCGGGACAGGGGCTTTCTGGAAACACCATATATTTT. It yields the protein CASSSGQGLSGNTIYF.

V and J are TRBV7-2 and TRBJ2-2, with 14 positions matching TRBD2. CDR3 length: 18 amino acids. The V gene end was trimmed by 5 bases and the J gene end by 4 bases; junction bases not matched to a gene: 9. Per the germline V gene, CDR1 is SGHTA and CDR2 is FQGNSA. The CDR3: CASSRTGTSGRVTGELFF. For the CDR3, the DNA is TGTGCCAGCAGCCGGACCGGGACTAGCGGGAGAGTCACCGGGGAGCTGTTTTTT.

The chain couples TRBV14 to TRBJ1-1; D might be TRBD1 (5 bases). The CDR3 has 11 amino acids. The germline CDR1 and CDR2 sequences are SGHDN and FVKESK. The germline V and J ends were trimmed by 3 bases and 10 bases, with 9 bases remaining between them. The DNA for the CDR3 is TGTGCCAGCAGCCAGGCCGGGGGAGCTTTCTTT. Its translation: CASSQAGGAFF.

V is TRBV9 and J is TRBJ1-2; D unresolved. This CDR3 is 14 amino acids long. V dropped 4 bases and J dropped 8 bases, with 18 bases sitting between them. Germline lookup yields CDR1 SGDLS and CDR2 YYNGEE. The CDR3 spells CASSPQLNGRGYTF. CDR3 DNA sequence: TGTGCCAGCAGCCCTCAACTAAATGGGAGGGGCTACACCTTC.

The chain uses TRBV19 and TRBJ2-3, with a tentative D call TRBD1 (5 bases). Germline assignment: CDR1 LNHDA and CDR2 SQIVND (reference sequence). The V and J ends lost 0 bases and 4 bases respectively, with 8 bases between them. The CDR3 extends over 14 amino acids. The CDR3 DNA sequence: TGTGCCAGTAGTATAGAGGACACTTCAGATACGCAGTATTTT. It specifies CASSIEDTSDTQYF. Together with reference TRBV19 and TRBJ2-3, the CDR3 gives the full variable domain: DGGITQSPKYLFRKEGQNVTLSCEQNLNHDAMYWYRQDPGQGLRLIYYSQIVNDFQKGDIAEGYSVSREKKESFPLTVTSAQKNPTAFYLCASSIEDTSDTQYFGPGTRLTVL.

The V call is TRBV20-1, the J call TRBJ1-2; D is ambiguous. Per germline, CDR1 DFQATT and CDR2 SNEGSKA (reference sequence). The V end lost 8 bases, the J end lost 8 bases, and 15 bases lay between the germline ends. There are 11 residues in the CDR3. CDR3 loop: CSSAGPGGYTF. Written as DNA, the CDR3 is TGCAGTTCTGCCGGCCCGGGAGGCTACACCTTC.

The chain joins TRBV5-5 to TRBJ1-5; D gene unclear. The CDR3 runs 17 residues. V was cut by 0 bases and J by 0 bases, with 13 bases left in between. Germline V gene data show CDR1 as SGHKS and CDR2 as YYEKEE (reference sequence). DNA of the CDR3: TGTGCCAGCAGCTTGGTCTGGCCGGGGTTTAGCAATCAGCCCCAGCATTTT. Translation gives CASSLVWPGFSNQPQHF.

The chain joins TRBV11-2 to TRBJ1-6; a possible D gene is TRBD1 (5 bases). CDR1 and CDR2 (germline): SGHAT, FQNNGV. Trimming removed 3 bases at V and 8 bases at J, with 14 bases between. The CDR3 sequence is 15 residues long. The CDR3 loop is CASSFGWGGDSPLHF. CDR3 sequence (DNA): TGTGCCAGCAGCTTCGGGTGGGGGGGGGATTCACCCCTCCACTTT.

The V gene is TRBV2, the J gene TRBJ1-6; unclear D gene. The length of the CDR3 is 15 residues. Trimming cost V 5 bases and J 7 bases, with 15 bases left between them. Germline assignment: CDR1 SNHLY and CDR2 FYNNEI. The CDR3 DNA reads TGTGCCAGCAGTCCTAGCCCGACGGGAAATTCACCCCTCCACTTT. Its translation is CASSPSPTGNSPLHF.

The V call is TRBV5-1, the J call TRBJ1-6; the D is unclear. With 0 bases removed from V and 5 bases from J, the gap between germline ends came to 9 bases. The germline CDR1 and CDR2 sequences are SGHRS and YFSETQ. The CDR3 runs to 15 residues. The CDR3 is CASSLVAADNSPLHF. CDR3 DNA: TGCGCCAGCAGCTTGGTGGCGGCGGATAATTCACCCCTCCACTTT.

The chain couples TRBV19 to TRBJ2-7; 10 nucleotides match TRBD2. Trimming took 5 bases from V and 0 from J; bases not matched to a gene: 7. Germline lookup yields CDR1 LNHDA and CDR2 SQIVND (reference sequence). CDR3 length equals 16 residues. The CDR3 DNA follows: TGTGCCAGTAGTGGCAGGACTAGCGGTAGCTCCTACGAGCAGTACTTC. It specifies CASSGRTSGSSYEQYF.

The chain joins TRBV10-3 to TRBJ1-2; D possibly corresponds to TRBD1 (6 bases). Trimming cost V 11 bases and J 8 bases, with 21 bases left between them. The germline gives CDR1 ENHRY, CDR2 SYGVKD. CDR3 size: 13 residues. The CDR3 loop is CAHRSGAQKGYTF. DNA of the CDR3: TGTGCCCACCGGTCAGGGGCACAGAAAGGCTACACCTTC.

The rearrangement uses TRBV18 and TRBJ1-2; D remains ambiguous. The V and J ends lost 8 bases and 6 bases respectively, with 16 bases between them. CDR3 length: 13 residues. Germline assignment: CDR1 KGHSH and CDR2 LQKENI. The CDR3 sequence: CASAPRKLDGYTF. CDR3 coding DNA: TGTGCCAGCGCGCCCCGTAAGTTAGATGGCTACACCTTC.

This chain uses TRBV5-3 with TRBJ2-7, with TRBD2 as a possible D gene (6 bases). TRBV5-3 is known as an ORF, though its function is uncertain. V was shortened by 0 bases and J by 6 bases, with 10 bases between the two germline ends. CDR3 length: 13 residues. CDR3 loop: CARSLAAGSEQYF. The CDR3 bases are TGTGCCAGAAGCTTGGCGGCGGGAAGCGAGCAGTACTTC.

The chain employs TRBV4-2 and TRBJ1-1; D perhaps matches TRBD1 (6 bases). The V end was cut by 0 bases, the J end by 1 base, with 12 bases between. Germline V gene lookup returns CDR1 LGHNA and CDR2 YNFKEQ. The CDR3 spans 16 residues. CDR3 sequence: CASSQDLDRTNTEAFF. CDR3 nucleotide sequence: TGTGCCAGCAGCCAAGATCTTGACAGGACGAACACTGAAGCTTTCTTT.

The V and J genes are TRBV6-5 and TRBJ1-2; no clear D gene. Germline CDR1 reads MNHEY; CDR2 reads SVGAGI. This CDR3 is 15 amino acids long. V was trimmed by 0 bases and J by 6 bases, leaving 14 bases between them. CDR3 sequence (DNA): TGTGCCAGCAGTTACTCTCAAACAGCTTGGAATGGCTACACCTTC. Its translation: CASSYSQTAWNGYTF.

The V and J genes are TRBV19 and TRBJ2-2, with D possibly being TRBD1 (6 bases). The CDR3 has 16 amino acids. The germline V and J ends were trimmed by 4 bases and 0 bases, with 12 bases remaining between them. Germline V gene lookup returns CDR1 LNHDA and CDR2 SQIVND (reference sequence). The CDR3 region is CASSTSWGPNTGELFF. CDR3 DNA: TGTGCCAGTAGTACCTCGTGGGGGCCGAACACCGGGGAGCTGTTTTTT. The whole variable domain, filled in from reference TRBV19 and TRBJ2-2, reads DGGITQSPKYLFRKEGQNVTLSCEQNLNHDAMYWYRQDPGQGLRLIYYSQIVNDFQKGDIAEGYSVSREKKESFPLTVTSAQKNPTAFYLCASSTSWGPNTGELFFGEGSRLTVL.

This chain uses TRBV19 with TRBJ2-2, with no clear D. Trimming took off 3 bases at V and 2 bases at J, with 7 bases between the two ends. There are 14 residues in the CDR3. The germline CDR1 and CDR2 sequences are LNHDA and SQIVND (reference sequence). The CDR3 loop reads CASSIATNTGELFF. Here the CDR3 DNA reads TGTGCCAGTAGTATCGCCACTAACACCGGGGAGCTGTTTTTT.

CDR3 in amino acids: CASTGGARGQPQHF. In DNA form, the CDR3 reads TGTGCCAGTACAGGGGGAGCGAGGGGTCAGCCCCAGCATTTT. This sequence joins TRBV6-5 and TRBJ1-5, with 8 bases matching TRBD1. CDR1 and CDR2 (germline): MNHEY, SVGAGI. CDR3 size: 14 residues. The V segment lost 9 bases and the J segment 6 bases; nucleotides outside the gene matches: 10.

The CDR3 DNA is TGTGCCAGCAGCGCCACGTGGGGGACAGTTAATGAAAAACTGTTTTTT. Its protein is CASSATWGTVNEKLFF. The rearrangement uses TRBV9 and TRBJ1-4; 7 nucleotides line up with TRBD1. The CDR3 is made up of 16 amino acids. Germline values: CDR1 SGDLS, CDR2 YYNGEE. J gave up 4 bases and V 3 bases, and 9 bases lay outside the gene matches.

This chain's CDR3 is CASRTTGMNTEAFF. CDR3 nucleotide sequence: TGTGCCAGTAGGACGACAGGGATGAACACTGAAGCTTTCTTT. This chain links TRBV19 with TRBJ1-1; 7 bases are a match to TRBD1. The germline CDR1 and CDR2 sequences are LNHDA and SQIVND (reference sequence). The CDR3 is 14 residues long. V shed 6 bases and J 0 bases; nucleotides not matched to a gene: 4.